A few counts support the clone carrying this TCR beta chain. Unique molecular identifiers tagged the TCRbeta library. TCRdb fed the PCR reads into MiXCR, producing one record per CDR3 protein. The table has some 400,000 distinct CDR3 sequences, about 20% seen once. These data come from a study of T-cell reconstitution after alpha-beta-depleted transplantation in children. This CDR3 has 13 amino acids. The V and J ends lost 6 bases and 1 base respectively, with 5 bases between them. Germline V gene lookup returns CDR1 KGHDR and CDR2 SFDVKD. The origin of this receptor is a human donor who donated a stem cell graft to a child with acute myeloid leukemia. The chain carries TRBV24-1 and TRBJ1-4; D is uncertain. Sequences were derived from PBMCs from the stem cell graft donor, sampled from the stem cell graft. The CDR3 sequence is CATSQGTNEKLFF. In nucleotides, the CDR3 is TGTGCCACCAGTCAAGGAACTAATGAAAAACTGTTTTTT.